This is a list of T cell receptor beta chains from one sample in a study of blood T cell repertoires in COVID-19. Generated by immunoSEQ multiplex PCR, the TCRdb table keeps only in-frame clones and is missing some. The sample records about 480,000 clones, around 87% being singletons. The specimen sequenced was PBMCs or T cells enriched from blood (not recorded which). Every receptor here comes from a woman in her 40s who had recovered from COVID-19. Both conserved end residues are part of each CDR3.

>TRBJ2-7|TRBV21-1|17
CASSKSIGSRGSYEQYF
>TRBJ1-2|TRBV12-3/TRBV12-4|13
CASSPGQVYGYTF
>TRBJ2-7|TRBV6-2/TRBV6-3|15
CASSYSRGRVVEQYF
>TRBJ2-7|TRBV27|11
CGSGRLYEQYF
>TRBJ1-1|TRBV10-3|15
CAIRVLGTSGTEAFF
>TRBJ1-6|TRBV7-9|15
CASSRGTVYNSPLHF
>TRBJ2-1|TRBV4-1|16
CASSQDIASGNNEQFF
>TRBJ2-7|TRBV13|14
CASSFGTAPYEQYF
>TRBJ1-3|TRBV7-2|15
CASSLVSGSGNTIYF
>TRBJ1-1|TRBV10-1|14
CASRDGTSNTEAFF
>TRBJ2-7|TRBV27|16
CASSPRYARRSYEQYF
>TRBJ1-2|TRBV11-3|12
CASSLGADGYTF
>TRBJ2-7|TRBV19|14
CASSAPGTAYEQYF
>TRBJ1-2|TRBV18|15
CASSPIHRGAGGYTF
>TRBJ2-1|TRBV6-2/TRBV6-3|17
CASSTLMGTVSYNEQFF
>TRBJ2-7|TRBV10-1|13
CASSGLGRNEQYF
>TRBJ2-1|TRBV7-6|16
CASSLAGTSGYNEQFF
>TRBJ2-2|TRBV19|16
CASSRDRVGKTGELFF
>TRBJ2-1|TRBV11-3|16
CASSLITGGSYNEQFF
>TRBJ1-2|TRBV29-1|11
CSSEADNGYTF
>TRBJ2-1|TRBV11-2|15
CASSLVAGAYNEQFF
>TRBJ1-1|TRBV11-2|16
CASSLELQGLNTEAFF